The 31 T cell receptor beta chains listed next were all sequenced from one sample in a study of OX40 agonist ivuxolimab in advanced cancers. Profiled with immunoSEQ multiplex PCR; TCRdb holds only in-frame clones, not every one. The sample lists roughly 80,000 clones; 85% were seen once. This sample comprised CD4+ or CD8+ T cells sorted from blood, obtained in a trial of the OX40 agonist ivuxolimab. These receptors all stem from an adult with an advanced solid tumor such as melanoma, head and neck, liver or kidney cancer.

The chain is built from TRBV7-3 and TRBJ1-6, with D possibly being TRBD1 (5 bases). Trimming stripped 5 bases from V and 10 bases from J, with 12 bases between. The CDR3 is 13 amino acids. Germline assignment: CDR1 SGHTA and CDR2 FQGTGA. CDR3 DNA: TGTGCCAGCAGCCCCGGGGGGGAATCACCCCTCCACTTT. Encoded protein: CASSPGGESPLHF. The variable domain in full, completed from reference TRBV7-3 and TRBJ1-6, reads GAGVSQTPSNKVTEKGKYVELRCDPISGHTALYWYRQSLGQGPEFLIYFQGTGAADDSGLPNDRFFAVRPEGSVSTLKIQRTERGDSAVYLCASSPGGESPLHFGNGTRLTVT.

The rearrangement joins TRBV4-1 to TRBJ2-2; TRBD1 is a possible D gene (5 bases). V lost 1 base and J 0 bases, leaving 21 bases between the germline ends. CDR1 is MGHRA and CDR2 is YSYEKL in the germline V gene. The CDR3 covers 20 residues. This CDR3 reads CASSQVGLQAGPTNTGELFF. DNA for the CDR3: TGCGCCAGCAGCCAAGTTGGCCTCCAGGCAGGGCCCACGAACACCGGGGAGCTGTTTTTT.

The chain links TRBV5-1 to TRBJ2-3, with 8 positions matching TRBD2. The germline V gene encodes CDR1 SGHRS and CDR2 YFSETQ. This CDR3 is 17 amino acids long. V was clipped by 0 bases and J by 2 bases; unmatched bases: 8. CDR3 DNA sequence: TGCGCCAGCAGCTTGGGGGAGCGGGGGATGGACACAGATACGCAGTATTTT. It translates to CASSLGERGMDTDTQYF.

The gene calls are TRBV7-6 and TRBJ1-2; D call uncertain. The germline V and J ends were trimmed by 6 bases and 8 bases, with 10 bases remaining between them. The CDR3 is 11 residues long. CDR1 and CDR2 from the germline V gene are SGHVS and FNYEAQ. The CDR3 nucleotides are TGTGCCAGCAGACCTACGATGGGCTACACCTTC. Translating gives CASRPTMGYTF.

The rearrangement joins TRBV19 to TRBJ2-7; D might be TRBD1 (6 bases). CDR3 length: 12 amino acids. V was shortened by 11 bases and J by 2 bases, with 13 bases between the two germline ends. Germline CDR1 is LNHDA and CDR2 is SQIVND (reference sequence). DNA for the CDR3: TGTGCCGTCAGGGGAATCACCTACGAGCAGTACTTC. Protein sequence: CAVRGITYEQYF.

The chain joins TRBV10-3 to TRBJ1-1, with D tentatively TRBD1 (5 bases). The CDR3 loop spans 14 amino acids. The germline V and J ends were trimmed by 5 bases and 5 bases, with 15 bases remaining between them. Per germline, CDR1 ENHRY and CDR2 SYGVKD. The chain's CDR3 is CAISRDPMITEAFF. The CDR3 DNA follows: TGTGCCATCAGTAGGGACCCGATGATAACTGAAGCTTTCTTT.

The chain links TRBV19 to TRBJ1-6, with D possibly TRBD1 on 6 matching bases. There are 16 residues in the CDR3. Deletions cut 4 bases from V and 9 bases from J, with 19 bases between. Germline CDR1 is LNHDA and CDR2 is SQIVND (reference sequence). This chain's CDR3 is CASSSRDPEGGSPLHF. CDR3 DNA: TGTGCCAGTAGTAGTAGAGACCCCGAAGGGGGTTCACCCCTCCACTTT. Together with reference TRBV19 and TRBJ1-6, the CDR3 gives the full variable domain: DGGITQSPKYLFRKEGQNVTLSCEQNLNHDAMYWYRQDPGQGLRLIYYSQIVNDFQKGDIAEGYSVSREKKESFPLTVTSAQKNPTAFYLCASSSRDPEGGSPLHFGNGTRLTVT.

The CDR3 DNA reads TGTGCCAGCAGCCGCTCACAGACCACTGAAGCTTTCTTT. This translates into CASSRSQTTEAFF. J is TRBJ1-1 and V is TRBV6-6; D remains ambiguous. The germline V gene encodes CDR1 MNHNY and CDR2 SVGAGI (reference sequence). The length of the CDR3 is 13 residues. Trimming left V 6 bases short and J 4 bases short, with 12 bases between.

The V and J genes are TRBV9 and TRBJ1-1; 7 nucleotides agree with TRBD1. The V and J ends lost 3 bases and 0 bases, in that order; junction bases with no gene match: 5. Germline V gene lookup returns CDR1 SGDLS and CDR2 YYNGEE. The CDR3 extends over 15 amino acids. Here the CDR3 reads CASSDSGTVNTEAFF. CDR3 DNA sequence: TGTGCCAGCAGCGATTCCGGGACAGTGAACACTGAAGCTTTCTTT. Full variable domain (missing parts from reference TRBV9 and TRBJ1-1): DSGVTQTPKHLITATGQRVTLRCSPRSGDLSVYWYQQSLDQGLQFLIQYYNGEERAKGNILERFSAQQFPDLHSELNLSSLELGDSALYFCASSDSGTVNTEAFFGQGTRLTVV.

The CDR3 region has the DNA TGCGCCAGCAGCCAAGATGGGCAGTTCATTTATGGCTACACCTTC. Its protein is CASSQDGQFIYGYTF. J is TRBJ1-2 and V is TRBV4-3; unclear D gene. Trimming took off 0 bases at V and 5 bases at J, with 13 bases between the two ends. The CDR3 is 15 amino acids. Germline CDR1 LGHNA, CDR2 YSLEER.

This chain uses TRBV7-2 with TRBJ2-7; 10 nucleotides line up with TRBD2. Germline values: CDR1 SGHTA, CDR2 FQGNSA. This CDR3 has 16 amino acids. V trimming: 4 bases; J trimming: 5 bases; junction bases outside the gene matches: 11. The DNA for the CDR3 is TGTGCCAGCAGCTCTGCTGGGGGACTAGCGATTAACGAGCAGTACTTC. Its protein product is CASSSAGGLAINEQYF. The variable domain in full, completed from reference TRBV7-2 and TRBJ2-7, reads GAGVSQSPSNKVTEKGKDVELRCDPISGHTALYWYRQSLGQGLEFLIYFQGNSAPDKSGLPSDRFSAERTGGSVSTLTIQRTQQEDSAVYLCASSSAGGLAINEQYFGPGTRLTVT.

The chain recombines TRBV10-3 with TRBJ1-6, with D maybe TRBD1 (6 bases). This CDR3 has 14 residues. Germline-derived CDR1 and CDR2 are ENHRY and SYGVKD. Trimming removed 10 bases from V and 5 bases from J, with 15 bases in between. CDR3 bases: TGTGCCAGCAAAGAGGGGGTCCATAATTCACCCCTCCACTTT. It specifies CASKEGVHNSPLHF.

The chain joins TRBV9 to TRBJ2-2, with TRBD1 identical over 8 bases. Losses at the gene ends were 4 bases for V and 4 bases for J; bases not matched to a gene: 3. This CDR3 contains 14 residues. Germline V CDR1 and CDR2: SGDLS, YYNGEE. The CDR3 loop reads CASSRDRLTGELFF. As DNA, the CDR3 is TGTGCCAGCAGCCGGGACAGGCTCACCGGGGAGCTGTTTTTT. Based on the CDR3 plus reference TRBV9 and TRBJ2-2, the full variable domain is DSGVTQTPKHLITATGQRVTLRCSPRSGDLSVYWYQQSLDQGLQFLIQYYNGEERAKGNILERFSAQQFPDLHSELNLSSLELGDSALYFCASSRDRLTGELFFGEGSRLTVL.

The chain couples TRBV10-3 to TRBJ1-6; D is undetermined. With 7 bases removed from V and 8 bases from J, the gap between germline ends came to 12 bases. This CDR3 has 13 amino acids. Per germline, CDR1 ENHRY and CDR2 SYGVKD. This CDR3 is CAITGRLDSPLHF. Written as DNA, the CDR3 is TGTGCCATCACGGGGAGGTTGGATTCACCCCTCCACTTT.

CDR3 nucleotide sequence: TGTGCCAGCAGCTCCTCCGCGGGGATCTACGAGCAGTACTTC. Amino acids: CASSSSAGIYEQYF. The rearrangement links TRBV5-6 to TRBJ2-7; D is perhaps TRBD2 (6 bases). In germline, CDR1 is SGHDT, CDR2 YYEEEE. V lost 3 bases, J lost 3 bases, and 13 bases lay in between. The CDR3 runs to 14 residues.

This chain links TRBV4-1 with TRBJ1-1; the D is unclear. CDR3 length equals 13 residues. Germline values: CDR1 MGHRA, CDR2 YSYEKL. V lost 0 bases, J lost 2 bases, and 4 bases lay in between. The CDR3 protein is CASSQEYNTEAFF. The CDR3 coding sequence is TGCGCCAGCAGCCAAGAGTACAACACTGAAGCTTTCTTT.

Regarding this clone: Within the sample, other DNA sequences also encode this same CDR3. The CDR3 region has the DNA TGTGCCAGCTCACCACGGGACACTTACGAGCAGTACTTC. Translation gives CASSPRDTYEQYF. This sequence joins TRBV18 and TRBJ2-7; weak D call: TRBD1 (6 bases). CDR1 and CDR2 (germline): KGHSH, LQKENI. V dropped 1 base and J dropped 4 bases, with 8 bases sitting between them. The CDR3 sequence is 13 residues long.

The sample holds one count of this clone. The DNA of the CDR3 is TGCGCCAGCAGACCCCAGACAGGGCAGAACTATGGCTACACCTTC. It specifies CASRPQTGQNYGYTF. The chain recombines TRBV5-1 with TRBJ1-2, with TRBD1 matching over 7 bases. This CDR3 is 15 amino acids long. J gave up 2 bases and V 5 bases, and 9 bases lay outside the gene matches. CDR1 is SGHRS, CDR2 YFSETQ, per germline.

V gene TRBV6-5 combines with J gene TRBJ2-3, with TRBD1 identical over 8 bases. CDR1 is MNHEY, CDR2 SVGAGI, per germline. The CDR3 length is 14 residues. V lost 8 bases and J lost 4; bases outside the gene matches: 8. The CDR3 bases are TGTGCCAGCTACCAGGGGGCTATCGCAGATACGCAGTATTTT. Protein: CASYQGAIADTQYF.

This sequence joins TRBV2 and TRBJ2-7; D not resolved. This CDR3 is built from 14 residues. Trimming cost V 1 base and J 6 bases, with 13 bases left between them. Germline V gene data show CDR1 as SNHLY and CDR2 as FYNNEI. This CDR3 is CASSEVTTSTEQYF. The CDR3 DNA sequence: TGTGCCAGCAGTGAAGTTACTACTTCCACCGAGCAGTACTTC.

J is TRBJ2-5 and V is TRBV7-9, with D maybe TRBD1 (6 bases). The germline gives CDR1 SEHNR, CDR2 FQNEAQ (reference sequence). The V end was cut by 0 bases, the J end by 2 bases, with 13 bases between. The CDR3 runs to 16 residues. CDR3 DNA sequence: TGTGCCAGCAGCTTAGCGGTAGGGGGTCATCAAGAGACCCAGTACTTC. Translating gives CASSLAVGGHQETQYF.

This chain uses TRBV6-6 with TRBJ1-1; TRBD1 matches 9 bases. Losses at the gene ends were 6 bases for V and 5 bases for J; bases not matched to a gene: 7. CDR3 length: 14 amino acids. CDR1 and CDR2 (germline): MNHNY, SVGAGI (reference sequence). In nucleotides, the CDR3 is TGTGCCAGCAGCCAGGGACAGGGCCATACTGAAGCTTTCTTT. It encodes CASSQGQGHTEAFF.

This clone was recorded a few times. The gene calls are TRBV6-5 and TRBJ1-5, with TRBD1 matching 7 bases. The CDR3 length is 14 residues. V lost 6 bases, J lost 2 bases, and 4 bases stayed unmatched. The germline gives CDR1 MNHEY, CDR2 SVGAGI. This CDR3 reads CASRKQGGNQPQHF. The CDR3 bases are TGTGCCAGCAGAAAGCAGGGGGGCAATCAGCCCCAGCATTTT.

This clone was seen a handful of times. The chain couples TRBV6-5 to TRBJ1-1; no definite D call. Germline CDR1 reads MNHEY; CDR2 reads SVGAGI. This CDR3 has 13 amino acids. V was clipped by 0 bases and J by 0 bases, with 2 bases between them. The CDR3, as DNA: TGTGCCAGCAGTTACTCGATGAACACTGAAGCTTTCTTT. Its translation: CASSYSMNTEAFF.

Comment on this clone: At one of its ends the junction is not consistent with the germline gene, which may arise from a read error. The genes are TRBV7-2 and TRBJ1-2; possible D gene TRBD1, 6 bases. The CDR3 covers 15 residues. Per germline, CDR1 SGHTA and CDR2 FQGNSA. The CDR3 coding sequence is TGTGCCAGCAGCTCCCCTAGGGGGGGGCCGTATGACTACACCTTC. Its translation is CASSSPRGGPYDYTF. The full variable domain, in which reference TRBV7-2 and TRBJ1-2 provide the parts outside the CDR3, is GAGVSQSPSNKVTEKGKDVELRCDPISGHTALYWYRQSLGQGLEFLIYFQGNSAPDKSGLPSDRFSAERTGGSVSTLTIQRTQQEDSAVYLCASSSPRGGPYDYTFGSGTRLTVV.

The rearrangement uses TRBV19 and TRBJ2-5; 7 nucleotides match TRBD2. Looked up from germline, CDR1 is LNHDA and CDR2 is SQIVND (reference sequence). The CDR3 has 12 residues. With 5 bases clipped from V and 4 bases from J, the junction kept 1 base outside the gene matches. CDR3 sequence reads: CASSGGGETQYF. CDR3 in DNA: TGTGCCAGTAGTGGCGGGGGAGAGACCCAGTACTTC. The full variable domain, its missing parts supplied by reference TRBV19 and TRBJ2-5, is DGGITQSPKYLFRKEGQNVTLSCEQNLNHDAMYWYRQDPGQGLRLIYYSQIVNDFQKGDIAEGYSVSREKKESFPLTVTSAQKNPTAFYLCASSGGGETQYFGPGTRLLVL.

The gene calls are TRBV2 and TRBJ2-7; the match to TRBD1 covers 7 bases. CDR3 size: 14 residues. Germline V CDR1 and CDR2: SNHLY, FYNNEI. J lost 2 bases, V lost 4 bases, and 5 bases had no gene match. In DNA form, the CDR3 reads TGTGCCAGCAGTGTGCAGGGGGAACCCTACGAGCAGTACTTC. Translating it yields CASSVQGEPYEQYF.

Notes on this clone: The sample has other DNA sequences that encode this CDR3 too. J is TRBJ2-1 and V is TRBV30; 7 bases are shared with TRBD2. The germline CDR1 and CDR2 sequences are GTSNPN and SVGIG (reference sequence). With V trimmed by 3 bases and J by 7 bases, 3 bases remained unmatched. The CDR3 is 12 residues long. The CDR3 reads CAWSPLANEQFF. CDR3 nucleotide sequence: TGTGCCTGGAGCCCACTAGCGAATGAGCAGTTCTTC.

V usage is TRBV10-3 and J usage is TRBJ2-3; D perhaps matches TRBD2 (6 bases). Germline-derived CDR1 and CDR2 are ENHRY and SYGVKD. V was trimmed by 3 bases and J by 1 base, leaving 11 bases between them. This CDR3 spans 15 amino acids. The CDR3 is CAISDGTARTDTQYF. The CDR3 region has the DNA TGTGCCATCAGTGATGGGACTGCCCGCACAGATACGCAGTATTTT.

CDR3 nucleotides: TGCGCCAGCAGCCAAGGGGAGGGGGCGCGCACTGAAGCTTTCTTT. Amino acids: CASSQGEGARTEAFF. The chain is built from TRBV4-3 and TRBJ1-1; 7 bases are a match to TRBD1. The germline gives CDR1 LGHNA, CDR2 YSLEER. V dropped 1 base and J dropped 4; count of bases not matched to a gene: 6. The CDR3 has 15 amino acids.

This rearrangement joins TRBV10-3 to TRBJ2-3; a possible D gene is TRBD1 (7 bases). This CDR3 has 15 residues. Germline loops: CDR1 ENHRY, CDR2 SYGVKD. V was clipped by 10 bases and J by 0 bases, with 17 bases between them. For the CDR3, the DNA is TGTGCCACCTCGGGGGACAGTTCTAGCACAGATACGCAGTATTTT. This translates into CATSGDSSSTDTQYF.